These 6 T cell receptor beta chains originate from one sample sequenced in a study of CD8 T cells in ankylosing spondylitis. These TCRs are of unknown antigen specificity. Via MiXCR, TCRdb re-called the 5' RACE reads, giving one row per CDR3 protein. The data show 500,000 or so distinct CDR3 sequences, approximately 5.3% seen once. Study-wide findings and caveats: Seemingly characteristic of ankylosing spondylitis blood was a TCR beta motif consisting of several highly homologous variants.

The sequenced sample consisted of blood, either unsorted or a sorted T cell fraction (not recorded which). These receptors all stem from a male donor with ankylosing spondylitis.

Details on this clonotype: This could be a read error, since a much larger clone is one nucleotide away. The V call is TRBV10-3, the J call TRBJ1-1; D unclear. Germline lookup yields CDR1 ENHRY and CDR2 SYGVKD. The CDR3 loop spans 12 amino acids. The CDR3 loop reads CAAGPVTADAFF. CDR3 coding DNA: TGTGCCGCCGGGCCTGTCACGGCTGACGCTTTCTTT.

This clonotype showed up just a few times. The V call is TRBV6-2 or TRBV6-3, the J call TRBJ2-1, with D perhaps matching TRBD1 (6 bases). Germline assignment: CDR1 MNHEY and CDR2 SVGEGT. This CDR3 is built from 16 residues. With 1 base removed from V and 5 bases from J, the gap between germline ends came to 15 bases. The chain's CDR3 is CASSYFWGLEDNEQFF. The CDR3 DNA is TGTGCCAGCAGTTACTTTTGGGGGCTGGAGGACAATGAGCAGTTCTTC.

This clonotype occurred many times. The chain uses TRBV29-1 and TRBJ1-4; unclear D gene. The V and J ends lost 7 bases and 3 bases respectively, with 12 bases between them. There are 13 residues in the CDR3. Germline V gives CDR1 SQVTM, CDR2 ANQGSEA. CDR3 nucleotide sequence: TGCAGCGGTAACCATGGACCTAATGAAAAACTGTTTTTT. This encodes CSGNHGPNEKLFF.

The V gene is TRBV10-3, the J gene TRBJ2-3; perhaps TRBD2 as D (6 bases). There are 13 residues in the CDR3. Germline lookup yields CDR1 ENHRY and CDR2 SYGVKD. V lost 6 bases and J lost 1, with 8 bases in between. CDR3: CAISAGRTDTQYF. The DNA of the CDR3 is TGTGCCATCAGCGCGGGGCGCACAGATACGCAGTATTTT.

There are many counts of this clonotype. The chain links TRBV6-1 to TRBJ1-1; D is unclear. Between the trimmed V and J ends, which lost 8 bases and 2 bases, there was a span of 12 bases. Germline assignment: CDR1 MNHNS and CDR2 SASEGT. This CDR3 region has 13 residues. Here the CDR3 reads CASELRANTEAFF. CDR3 sequence (DNA): TGTGCCAGCGAACTAAGAGCTAACACTGAAGCTTTCTTT.

This clonotype appeared a few times. J is TRBJ2-3 and V is TRBV7-2; D remains unclear. Trimming took 0 bases from V and 1 from J, leaving 11 bases between them. Germline V CDR1 and CDR2: SGHTA, FQGNSA. The CDR3 extends over 16 amino acids. The CDR3 sequence: CASSLAMTEGTDTQYF. DNA for the CDR3: TGTGCCAGCAGCTTAGCGATGACGGAAGGCACAGATACGCAGTATTTT.